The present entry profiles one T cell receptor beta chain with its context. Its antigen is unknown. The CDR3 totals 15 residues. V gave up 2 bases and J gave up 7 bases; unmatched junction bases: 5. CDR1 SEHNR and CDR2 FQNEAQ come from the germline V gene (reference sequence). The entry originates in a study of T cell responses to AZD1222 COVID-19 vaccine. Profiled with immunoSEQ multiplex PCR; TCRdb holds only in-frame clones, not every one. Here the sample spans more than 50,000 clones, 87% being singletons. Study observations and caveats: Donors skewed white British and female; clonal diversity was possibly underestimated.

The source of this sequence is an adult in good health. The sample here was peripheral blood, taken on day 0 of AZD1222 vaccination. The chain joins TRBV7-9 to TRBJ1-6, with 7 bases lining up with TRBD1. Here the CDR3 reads CASSLNPGQNSPLHF. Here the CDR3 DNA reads TGTGCCAGCAGCTTAAATCCGGGACAGAATTCACCCCTCCACTTT.